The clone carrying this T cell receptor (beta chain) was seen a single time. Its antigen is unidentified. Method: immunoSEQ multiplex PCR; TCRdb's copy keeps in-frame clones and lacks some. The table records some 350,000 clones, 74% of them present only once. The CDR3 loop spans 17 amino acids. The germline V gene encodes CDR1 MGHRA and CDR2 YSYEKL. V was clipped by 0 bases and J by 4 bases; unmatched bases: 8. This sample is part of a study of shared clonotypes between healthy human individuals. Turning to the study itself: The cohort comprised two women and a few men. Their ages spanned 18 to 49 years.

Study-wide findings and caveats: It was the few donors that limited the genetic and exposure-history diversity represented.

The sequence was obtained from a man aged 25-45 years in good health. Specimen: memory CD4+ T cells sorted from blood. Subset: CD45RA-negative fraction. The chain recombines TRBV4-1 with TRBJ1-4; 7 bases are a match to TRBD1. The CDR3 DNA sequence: TGCGCCAGCAGCCAAGAAATGGGACAGAGGTTTAATGAAAAACTGTTTTTT. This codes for CASSQEMGQRFNEKLFF.